This paragraph covers one T cell receptor (beta chain) sequence. The antigen is not known. This entry comes from a study of cytomegalovirus exposure and HLA in healthy donors. Study-wide points: Cytomegalovirus status, reportedly, was diagnosed with high specificity and sensitivity by the classifier.

The protocol was immunoSEQ multiplex PCR, while the TCRdb copy is restricted to in-frame clones and leaves out a portion. This table has fewer than 120,000 clones, roughly 89% appearing once. V was clipped by 3 bases and J by 4 bases, with 15 bases between them. The CDR3 extends over 15 amino acids. Germline assignment: CDR1 GTSNPN and CDR2 SVGIG (reference sequence). The receptor was isolated from a woman aged 18-30 years in good health and CMV-seronegative. The J gene is TRBJ2-2, the V gene TRBV30, with a tentative D call TRBD1 (6 bases). The sample taken for sequencing was PBMCs. The DNA of the CDR3 is TGTGCCTGGAGCGAGAGGACAGAGCTCACCGGGGAGCTGTTTTTT. Encoded protein: CAWSERTELTGELFF.